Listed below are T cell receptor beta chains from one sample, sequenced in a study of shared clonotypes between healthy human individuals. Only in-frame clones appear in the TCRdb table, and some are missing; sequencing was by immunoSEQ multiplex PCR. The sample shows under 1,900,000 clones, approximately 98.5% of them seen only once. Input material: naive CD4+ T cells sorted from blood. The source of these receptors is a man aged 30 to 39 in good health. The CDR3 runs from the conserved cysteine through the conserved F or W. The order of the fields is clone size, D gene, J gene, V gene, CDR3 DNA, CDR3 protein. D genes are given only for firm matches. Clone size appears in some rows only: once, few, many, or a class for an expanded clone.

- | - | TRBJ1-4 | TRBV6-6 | TGTGCCAGCAATATGGCGGGGGAAACTAATGAAAAACTGTTTTTT | CASNMAGETNEKLFF
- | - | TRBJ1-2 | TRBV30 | TGTGCCTGGAGTCTGTGGGGGGCTGAAACCTTC | CAWSLWGAETF
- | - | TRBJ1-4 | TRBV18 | TGTGCCAGCTCACCGAGAGGGACGACAACTAATGAAAAACTGTTTTTT | CASSPRGTTTNEKLFF
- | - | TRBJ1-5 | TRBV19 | TGTGCCAGTAGTATCGGTGGCCAGCCCCAGCATTTT | CASSIGGQPQHF
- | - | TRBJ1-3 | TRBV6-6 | TGTGCCAGCACAAGGGCTATCAACTCTGGAAACACCATATATTTT | CASTRAINSGNTIYF
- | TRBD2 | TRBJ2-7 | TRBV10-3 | TGTGCCATCAGTGAGGGACCTAGCGGGAGGGCCCCCTACGAGCAGTACTTC | CAISEGPSGRAPYEQYF
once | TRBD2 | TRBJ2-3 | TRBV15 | TGTGCCACCAGCAGAGAGGCCCCGGGACTAGTCGCAGATACGCAGTATTTT | CATSREAPGLVADTQYF
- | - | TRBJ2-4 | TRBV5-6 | TGTGCCAGCAGCTTGAAAGTTATGGGTTTGGGGGCCAAAAACATTCAGTACTTC | CASSLKVMGLGAKNIQYF
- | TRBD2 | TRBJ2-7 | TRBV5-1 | TGCGCCAGCAGGGCTAGCGGGAGTAACGAGCAGTACTTC | CASRASGSNEQYF
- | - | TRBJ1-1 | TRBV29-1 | TGCAGCGTTGCAGGGGCTGGGAACACTGAAGCTTTCTTT | CSVAGAGNTEAFF
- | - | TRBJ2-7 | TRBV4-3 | TGCGCCAGCAGCTTAGCCTGGGGGATTTCCTACGAGCAGTACTTC | CASSLAWGISYEQYF
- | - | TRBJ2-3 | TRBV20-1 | TGCAGTGCTAGTCCGACAGATACGCAGTATTTT | CSASPTDTQYF
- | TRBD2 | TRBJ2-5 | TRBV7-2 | TGTGCCAGCAGCTCAGGACTAGCGGGAGGTTCGGAGACCCAGTACTTC | CASSSGLAGGSETQYF
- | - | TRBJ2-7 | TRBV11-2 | TGTGCCAGCAGCCGCGGGGCAGCCTACGAGCAGTACTTC | CASSRGAAYEQYF
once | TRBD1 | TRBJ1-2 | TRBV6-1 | TGTGCCAGCAGTGAATTAGGGGGCGCATGGGGCTACACCTTC | CASSELGGAWGYTF
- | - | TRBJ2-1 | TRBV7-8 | TGTGCCAGCAGCTTAAGCCTAGTAGGGGGTAATGAGCAGTTCTTC | CASSLSLVGGNEQFF
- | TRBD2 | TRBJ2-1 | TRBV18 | TGTGCCAGCTCACCGACTAGCGGGACATACAATGAGCAGTTCTTC | CASSPTSGTYNEQFF
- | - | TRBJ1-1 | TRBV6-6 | TGTGCCAGCAGGCAACTGGTTGAGGGGGTTTTCTTT | CASRQLVEGVFF
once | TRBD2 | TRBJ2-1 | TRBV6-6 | TGTGCCAGCAGTTACTCACTAGCGGGAGTTGAGCAGTTCTTC | CASSYSLAGVEQFF
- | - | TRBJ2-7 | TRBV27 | TGTGCCAGCAGTCCCCGAGGGGGCGGGAGCTACGAGCAGTACTTC | CASSPRGGGSYEQYF
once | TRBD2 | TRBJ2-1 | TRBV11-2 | TGTGCCAGCAGCTCACTAGCGGGAGCCAATGAGCAGTTCTTC | CASSSLAGANEQFF
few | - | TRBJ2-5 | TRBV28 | TGTGCCAGCAGTTTAATGGAGACCCAGTACTTC | CASSLMETQYF
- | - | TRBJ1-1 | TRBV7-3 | TGTGCCAGCAGCTTAACCCAGGCGGCAGCGAACACTGAAGCTTTCTTT | CASSLTQAAANTEAFF
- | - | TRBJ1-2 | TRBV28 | TGTGCCAGCGGCCTTGGCAGGGGAAGCTACACCTTC | CASGLGRGSYTF
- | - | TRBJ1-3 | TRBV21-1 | TGTGCCAGCAGCAAACCCCATTTGGGGGGGTTAGAAAACACCATATATTTT | CASSKPHLGGLENTIYF
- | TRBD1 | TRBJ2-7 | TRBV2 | TGTGCCAGCAGTAAGACAGGGGTGGTCGAGCAGTACTTC | CASSKTGVVEQYF
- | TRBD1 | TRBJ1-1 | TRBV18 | TGTGCCAGCTCATGGGGACAGGGGATGAACACTGAAGCTTTCTTT | CASSWGQGMNTEAFF
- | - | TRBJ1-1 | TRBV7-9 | TGTGCCAGCAGCTTATCCGGGGCGGACACTGAAGCTTTCTTT | CASSLSGADTEAFF
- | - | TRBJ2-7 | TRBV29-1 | TGCAGCGTTCAGCCGAACTCCTACGAGCAGTACTTC | CSVQPNSYEQYF
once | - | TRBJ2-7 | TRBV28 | TGTGCCAGCAGCCCACTAGTAAGTCCCTACGAGCAGTACTTC | CASSPLVSPYEQYF
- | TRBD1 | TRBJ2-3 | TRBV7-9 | TGTGCCAGCAGCCGGCTGACAGGGTCCTACACAGATACGCAGTATTTT | CASSRLTGSYTDTQYF
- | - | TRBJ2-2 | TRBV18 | TGTGCCAGCTCACCACGCCAGGGGAACACCGGGGAGCTGTTTTTT | CASSPRQGNTGELFF
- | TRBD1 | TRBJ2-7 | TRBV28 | TGTGCCAGCACCCCTCTCCCGGGACAGGGCTCGATCGAGCAGTACTTC | CASTPLPGQGSIEQYF
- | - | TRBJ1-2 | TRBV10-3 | TGTGCCATCAGTAAATCCGGGGGGGAGTATGGCTACACCTTC | CAISKSGGEYGYTF
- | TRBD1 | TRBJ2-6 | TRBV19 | TGTGCCAGTAGTAACCGGGACAGGGGCTCTGGGGCCAACGTCCTGACTTTC | CASSNRDRGSGANVLTF
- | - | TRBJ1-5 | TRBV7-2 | TGTGCCAGCAGCTTAGAGGAGGGATCCAATCAGCCCCAGCATTTT | CASSLEEGSNQPQHF
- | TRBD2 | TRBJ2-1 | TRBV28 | TGTGCCAGCAGTGGGCCCGCTAGCGGGCGATACAATGAGCAGTTCTTC | CASSGPASGRYNEQFF
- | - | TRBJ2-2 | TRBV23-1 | TGCGCCAGCAGATTACTTGCGGGACGGGGCACCGGGGAGCTGTTTTTT | CASRLLAGRGTGELFF
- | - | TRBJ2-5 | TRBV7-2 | TGTGCCAGCAGACTCATCGTTCCGGAGCAAGAGACCCAGTACTTC | CASRLIVPEQETQYF
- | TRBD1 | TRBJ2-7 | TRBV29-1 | TGCAGCGTGACAGGGGGCTACGAGCAGTACTTC | CSVTGGYEQYF
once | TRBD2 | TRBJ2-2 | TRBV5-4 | TGTGCCAGCAGCGCCGGTACTAGCGGGAGTGGGGAGCTGTTTTTT | CASSAGTSGSGELFF
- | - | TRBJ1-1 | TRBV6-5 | TGTGCCAGCAGTGCCTTTTTGGGGTATGAAGCTTTCTTT | CASSAFLGYEAFF
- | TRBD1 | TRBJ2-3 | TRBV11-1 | TGTGCCAGCAGTCCTGACAGGGGGGGAGACACAGATACGCAGTATTTT | CASSPDRGGDTDTQYF
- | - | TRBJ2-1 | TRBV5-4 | TGTGCCAGCAGTCGTCGAGGGGGAGAGCAGTTCTTC | CASSRRGGEQFF
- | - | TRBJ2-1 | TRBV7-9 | TGTGCCAGCAGCTTAGAGGCATTGGATGAGCAGTTCTTC | CASSLEALDEQFF
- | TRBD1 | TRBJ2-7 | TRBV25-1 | TGTGCCAGCAGCTCTACGACAGGGAGTCACTACGAGCAGTACTTC | CASSSTTGSHYEQYF
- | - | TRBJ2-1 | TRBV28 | TGTGCCAGCAGTTTACAGCTCTTAGCGGTCTCTAACGAGCAGTTCTTC | CASSLQLLAVSNEQFF
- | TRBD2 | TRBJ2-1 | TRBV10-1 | TGCGCCGTCCGTCCTGTAGCACTAGCGGGAGCACACCCGGAGCAGTTCTTC | CAVRPVALAGAHPEQFF
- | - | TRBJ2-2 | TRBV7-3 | TGTGCCAGCAGCCTCAAGCGGACCGGGGAGCTGTTTTTT | CASSLKRTGELFF
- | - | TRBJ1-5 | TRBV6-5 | TGTGCCAGCAGTTACCCCGCAATAAGCAATCAGCCCCAGCATTTT | CASSYPAISNQPQHF
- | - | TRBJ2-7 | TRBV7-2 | TGTGCCAGCAGCTTAGTTGCGGGATCATACGAGCAGTACTTC | CASSLVAGSYEQYF
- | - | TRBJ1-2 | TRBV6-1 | TGTGCCAGCCTCAGGATTAACTATGGCTACACCTTC | CASLRINYGYTF
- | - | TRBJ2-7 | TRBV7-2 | TGTGCCAGCAGCTTATCCCCCAGCGCTCGTGGGGCTTCCTACGAGCAGTACTTC | CASSLSPSARGASYEQYF
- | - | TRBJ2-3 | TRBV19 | TGTGCCAGTAGTAGGGGGACACCAGATACGCAGTATTTT | CASSRGTPDTQYF
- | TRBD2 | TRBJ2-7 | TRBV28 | TGTGCCAGCAGTTTAGTTAGCGGGAGACTCTTCCACGAGCAGTACTTC | CASSLVSGRLFHEQYF